Listed here is a single T cell receptor beta chain. As processed by the authors: For nucleated cells, counts were estimated from reference gene primer amplification. The method was immunoSEQ multiplex PCR; TCRdb's version includes in-frame clones alone and lacks a portion of them. V, J and clone size were drawn from that table, and D and trimming were deduced from the DNA. The repertoire includes some 390,000 clones, 75% to 90% of them detected once, and under 2% sits in the top ten. These data come from a study of blood T cell repertoires in COVID-19. Background on the study: PBMCs, B-cell-depleted T cells, or T cells were the source of the cDNA or gDNA that made up the material.

After removal of 0 bases from V and 4 bases from J, the junction contained 16 bases not matched to a gene. This CDR3 is built from 19 residues. The chain uses TRBV23-1 and TRBJ2-7; 9 bases align to TRBD1. TRBV23-1 is marked as an open reading frame, function uncertain. The sequenced sample consisted of peripheral blood. This clonotype was sampled from a woman aged 40 to 50 with COVID-19, enrolled during active disease. CDR3 nucleotide sequence: TGCGCCAGCAGTCAATCTCGCGAAACGGGGACAGGGAGCGTGTACGAGCAGTACTTC. This encodes CASSQSRETGTGSVYEQYF.